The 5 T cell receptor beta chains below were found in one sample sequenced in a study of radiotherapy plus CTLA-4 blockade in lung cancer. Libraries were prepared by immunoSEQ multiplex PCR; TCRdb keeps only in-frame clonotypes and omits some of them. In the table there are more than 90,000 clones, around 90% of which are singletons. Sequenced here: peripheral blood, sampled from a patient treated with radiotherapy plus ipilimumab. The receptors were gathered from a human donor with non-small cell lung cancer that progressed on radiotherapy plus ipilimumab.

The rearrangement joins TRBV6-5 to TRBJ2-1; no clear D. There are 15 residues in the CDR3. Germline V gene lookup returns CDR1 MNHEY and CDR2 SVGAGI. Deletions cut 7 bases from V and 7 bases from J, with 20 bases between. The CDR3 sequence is CASKRFWARVNEQFF. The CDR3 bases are TGTGCCAGCAAAAGGTTCTGGGCGAGAGTGAATGAGCAGTTCTTC.

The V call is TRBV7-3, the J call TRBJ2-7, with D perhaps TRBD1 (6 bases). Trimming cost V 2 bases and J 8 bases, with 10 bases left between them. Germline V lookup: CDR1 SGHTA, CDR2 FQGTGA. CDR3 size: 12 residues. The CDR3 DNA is TGTGCCAGCAGCTTAGGGCAGGGGAAGCAGTACTTC. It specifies CASSLGQGKQYF.

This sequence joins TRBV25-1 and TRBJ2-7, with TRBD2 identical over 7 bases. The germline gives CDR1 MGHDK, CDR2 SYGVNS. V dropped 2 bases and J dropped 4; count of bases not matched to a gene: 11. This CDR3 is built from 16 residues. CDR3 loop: CASSETAFGGIYEQYF. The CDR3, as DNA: TGTGCCAGCAGTGAAACGGCGTTCGGGGGGATTTACGAGCAGTACTTC.

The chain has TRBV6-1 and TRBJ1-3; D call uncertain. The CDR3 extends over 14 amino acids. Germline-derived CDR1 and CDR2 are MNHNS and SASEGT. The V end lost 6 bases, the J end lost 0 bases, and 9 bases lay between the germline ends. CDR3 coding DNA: TGTGCCAGCAGGACCTTATACTCTGGAAACACCATATATTTT. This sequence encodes CASRTLYSGNTIYF.

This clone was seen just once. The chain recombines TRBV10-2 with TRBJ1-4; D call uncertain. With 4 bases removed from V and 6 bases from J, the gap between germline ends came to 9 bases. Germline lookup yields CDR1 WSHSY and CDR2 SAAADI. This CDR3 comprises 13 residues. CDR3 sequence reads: CASSGGLDEKLFF. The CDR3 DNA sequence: TGCGCCAGCAGTGGAGGCCTTGATGAAAAACTGTTTTTT.